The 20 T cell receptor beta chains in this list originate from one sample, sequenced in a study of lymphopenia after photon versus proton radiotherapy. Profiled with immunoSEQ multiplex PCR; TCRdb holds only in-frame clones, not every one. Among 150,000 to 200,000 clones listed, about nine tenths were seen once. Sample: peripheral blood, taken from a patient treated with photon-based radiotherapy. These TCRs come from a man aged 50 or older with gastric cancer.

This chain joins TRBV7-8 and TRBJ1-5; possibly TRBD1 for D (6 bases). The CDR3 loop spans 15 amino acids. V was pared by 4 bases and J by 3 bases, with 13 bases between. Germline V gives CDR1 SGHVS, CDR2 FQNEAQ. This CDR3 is CASSSRGGLNQPQHF. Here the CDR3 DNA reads TGTGCCAGCAGCTCCCGGGGGGGGCTCAATCAGCCCCAGCATTTT. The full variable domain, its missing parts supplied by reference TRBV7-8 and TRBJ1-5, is GAGVSQSPRYKVAKRGQDVALRCDPISGHVSLFWYQQALGQGPEFLTYFQNEAQLDKSGLPSDRFFAERPEGSVSTLKIQRTQQEDSAVYLCASSSRGGLNQPQHFGDGTRLSIL.

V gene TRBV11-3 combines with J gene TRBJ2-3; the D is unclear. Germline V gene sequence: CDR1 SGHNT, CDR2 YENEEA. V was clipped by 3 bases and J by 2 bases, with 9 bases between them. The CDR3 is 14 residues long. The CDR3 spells CASSFGQVTDTQYF. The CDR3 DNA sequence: TGTGCCAGCAGCTTTGGTCAGGTCACAGATACGCAGTATTTT.

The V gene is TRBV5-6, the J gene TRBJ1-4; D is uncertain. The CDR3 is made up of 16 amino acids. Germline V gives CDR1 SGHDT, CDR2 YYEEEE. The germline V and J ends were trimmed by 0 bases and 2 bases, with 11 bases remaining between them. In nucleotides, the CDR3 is TGTGCCAGCAGCTTGGCCCGAGGGCATACTAATGAAAAACTGTTTTTT. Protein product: CASSLARGHTNEKLFF.

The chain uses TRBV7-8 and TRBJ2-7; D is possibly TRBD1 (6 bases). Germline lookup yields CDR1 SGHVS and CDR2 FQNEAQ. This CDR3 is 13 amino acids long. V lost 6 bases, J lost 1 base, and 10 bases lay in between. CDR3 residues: CASRYRVSYEQYF. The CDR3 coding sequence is TGTGCCAGCAGATACAGGGTTTCCTACGAGCAGTACTTC.

The chain's CDR3 is CATSRGRGQGTDTQYF. In nucleotides, the CDR3 is TGTGCCACCAGCAGGGGTCGAGGACAGGGAACAGATACGCAGTATTTT. The V call is TRBV15, the J call TRBJ2-3, with 8 nucleotides matching TRBD1. Per germline, CDR1 LNHNV and CDR2 YYDKDF (reference sequence). The CDR3 loop spans 16 amino acids. The ends lost 3 bases at V and 3 bases at J; junction bases unmatched: 8.

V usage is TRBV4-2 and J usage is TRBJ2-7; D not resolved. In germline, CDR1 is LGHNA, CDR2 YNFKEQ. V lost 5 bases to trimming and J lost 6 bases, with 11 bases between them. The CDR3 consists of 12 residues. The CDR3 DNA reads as TGTGCCAGCAGCATCGGACCTGGCGAGCAGTACTTC. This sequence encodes CASSIGPGEQYF.

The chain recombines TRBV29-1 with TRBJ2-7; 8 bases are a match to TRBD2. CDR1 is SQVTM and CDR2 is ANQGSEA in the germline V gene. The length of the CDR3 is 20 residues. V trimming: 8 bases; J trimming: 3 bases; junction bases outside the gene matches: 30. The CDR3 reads CSMLGGAVDREGHIRYEQYF. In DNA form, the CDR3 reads TGCAGCATGTTGGGGGGGGCTGTGGACCGGGAGGGCCATATCCGCTACGAGCAGTACTTC.

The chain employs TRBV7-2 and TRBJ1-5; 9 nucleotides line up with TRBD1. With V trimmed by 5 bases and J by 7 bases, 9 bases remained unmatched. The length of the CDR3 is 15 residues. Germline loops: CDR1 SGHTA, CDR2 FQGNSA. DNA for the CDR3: TGTGCCAGCAGCATCCAACAGGGGGCGCAGCAGCCCCAGCATTTT. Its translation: CASSIQQGAQQPQHF. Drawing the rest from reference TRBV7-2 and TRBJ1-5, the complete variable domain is GAGVSQSPSNKVTEKGKDVELRCDPISGHTALYWYRQSLGQGLEFLIYFQGNSAPDKSGLPSDRFSAERTGGSVSTLTIQRTQQEDSAVYLCASSIQQGAQQPQHFGDGTRLSIL.

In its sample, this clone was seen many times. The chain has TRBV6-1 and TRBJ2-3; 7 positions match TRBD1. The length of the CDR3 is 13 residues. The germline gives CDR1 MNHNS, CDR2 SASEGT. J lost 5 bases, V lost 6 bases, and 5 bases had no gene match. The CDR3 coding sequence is TGTGCCAGCAGAGAGGGGACAGAAGATACGCAGTATTTT. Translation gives CASREGTEDTQYF.

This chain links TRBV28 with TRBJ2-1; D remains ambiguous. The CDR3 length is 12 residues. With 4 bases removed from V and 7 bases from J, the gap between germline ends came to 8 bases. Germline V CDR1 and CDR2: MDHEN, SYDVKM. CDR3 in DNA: TGTGCCAGCAGTTCCCCCAGAAATGAGCAGTTCTTC. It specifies CASSSPRNEQFF. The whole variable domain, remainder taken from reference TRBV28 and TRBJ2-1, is DVKVTQSSRYLVKRTGEKVFLECVQDMDHENMFWYRQDPGLGLRLIYFSYDVKMKEKGDIPEGYSVSREKKERFSLILESASTNQTSMYLCASSSPRNEQFFGPGTRLTVL.

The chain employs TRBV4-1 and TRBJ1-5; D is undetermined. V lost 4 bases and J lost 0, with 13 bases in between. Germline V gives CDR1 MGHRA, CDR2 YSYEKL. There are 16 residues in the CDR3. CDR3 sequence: CASSLRETLSNQPQHF. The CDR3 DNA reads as TGCGCCAGCAGCCTCCGGGAGACCCTTAGCAATCAGCCCCAGCATTTT.

The CDR3 sequence is CASSLMLGVDEQYF. The CDR3 nucleotides are TGTGCCAGCAGCCTAATGCTGGGGGTCGACGAGCAGTACTTC. This chain uses TRBV5-4 with TRBJ2-7; D might be TRBD1 or TRBD2, each matching 5 bases. With 4 bases removed from V and 5 bases from J, the gap between germline ends came to 16 bases. Germline-derived CDR1 and CDR2 are SGHNT and YYREEE (reference sequence). The CDR3 length is 14 residues.

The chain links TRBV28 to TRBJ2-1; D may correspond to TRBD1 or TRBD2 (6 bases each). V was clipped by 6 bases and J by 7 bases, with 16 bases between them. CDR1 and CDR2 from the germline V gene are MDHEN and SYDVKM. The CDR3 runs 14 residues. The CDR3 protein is CASSPGGRENEQFF. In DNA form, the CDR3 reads TGTGCCAGCAGCCCCGGGGGCCGGGAAAATGAGCAGTTCTTC.

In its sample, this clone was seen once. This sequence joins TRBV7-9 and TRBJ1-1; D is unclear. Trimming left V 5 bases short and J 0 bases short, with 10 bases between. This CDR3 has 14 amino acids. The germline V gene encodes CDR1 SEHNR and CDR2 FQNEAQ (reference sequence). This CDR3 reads CASSPSGLNTEAFF. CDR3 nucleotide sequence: TGTGCCAGCAGCCCCAGCGGTCTGAACACTGAAGCTTTCTTT.

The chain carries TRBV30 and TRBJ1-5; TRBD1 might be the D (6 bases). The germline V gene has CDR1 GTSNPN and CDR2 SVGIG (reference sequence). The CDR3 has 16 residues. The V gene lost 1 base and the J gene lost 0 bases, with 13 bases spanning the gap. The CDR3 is CAWSARGGVSNQPQHF. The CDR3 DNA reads TGTGCCTGGAGTGCCCGAGGGGGGGTTAGCAATCAGCCCCAGCATTTT.

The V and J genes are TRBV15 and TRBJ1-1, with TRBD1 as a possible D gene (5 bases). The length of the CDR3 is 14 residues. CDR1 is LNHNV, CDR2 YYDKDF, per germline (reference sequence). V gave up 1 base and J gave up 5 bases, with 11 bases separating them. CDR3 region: CATSRGGLETEAFF. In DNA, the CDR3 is TGTGCCACCAGCAGAGGGGGCTTGGAGACTGAAGCTTTCTTT. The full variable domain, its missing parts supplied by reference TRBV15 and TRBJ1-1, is DAMVIQNPRYQVTQFGKPVTLSCSQTLNHNVMYWYQQKSSQAPKLLFHYYDKDFNNEADTPDNFQSRRPNTSFCFLDIRSPGLGDTAMYLCATSRGGLETEAFFGQGTRLTVV.

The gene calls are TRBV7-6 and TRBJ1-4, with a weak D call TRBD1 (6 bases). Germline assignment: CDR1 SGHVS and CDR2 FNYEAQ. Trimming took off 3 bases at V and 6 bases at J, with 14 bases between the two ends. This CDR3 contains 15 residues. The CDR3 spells CASSLVRGEDEKLFF. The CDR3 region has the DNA TGTGCCAGCAGCTTGGTCAGGGGAGAGGATGAAAAACTGTTTTTT.

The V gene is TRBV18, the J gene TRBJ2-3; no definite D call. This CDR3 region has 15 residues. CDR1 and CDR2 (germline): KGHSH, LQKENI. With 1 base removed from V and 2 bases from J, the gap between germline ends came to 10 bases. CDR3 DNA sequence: TGTGCCAGCTCACCACAGTCCACTTCCACAGATACGCAGTATTTT. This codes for CASSPQSTSTDTQYF.

The CDR3 protein is CASSLGGSQETQYF. CDR3 sequence (DNA): TGCGCCAGCAGCTTGGGTGGGAGCCAAGAGACCCAGTACTTC. This sequence joins TRBV5-1 and TRBJ2-5; TRBD2 might be the D (5 bases). The CDR3 length is 14 residues. The germline CDR1 and CDR2 sequences are SGHRS and YFSETQ. The ends were cut back, 0 bases at V and 1 base at J, with 7 bases in the middle.

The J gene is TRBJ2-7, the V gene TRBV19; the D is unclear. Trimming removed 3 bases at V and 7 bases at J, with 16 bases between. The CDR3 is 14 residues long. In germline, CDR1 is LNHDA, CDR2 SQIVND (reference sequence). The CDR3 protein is CASSMGGGPREQYF. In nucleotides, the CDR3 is TGTGCCAGTAGTATGGGCGGTGGGCCGAGGGAGCAGTACTTC.